The clone carrying this T cell receptor beta chain was observed a few times. Its antigen is still unknown. One base away lies a much larger clone, so this may be a sequencing read error. This sample was included in a study of blood T cells in healthy people across ages. Study outcomes and limitations: Both higher diversity and more naive CD4+ cells marked long-lived donors when set against aged donors. Unsorted PBMCs blocked a conclusive comparison of naive and antigen-experienced cells. Total diversity from one million sequenced T cells was likely underestimated.

Trimming removed 5 bases from V and 8 bases from J; junction bases left unmatched: 4. The germline V gene has CDR1 SEHNR and CDR2 FQNEAQ (reference sequence). The CDR3 consists of 13 residues. Through a sample-barcoded 5' primer and a J-beta primer mix, a second PCR was run for roughly 7 to 12 cycles. From the 5' RACE reads, TCRdb called clonotypes with MiXCR, one entry per CDR3 protein. Of about 650,000 distinct CDR3 sequences in the sample, 45% to 60% were seen once. Sequences were obtained from blood. The chain couples TRBV7-9 to TRBJ1-4, with 8 bases lining up with TRBD1. The receptor comes from a woman older than 75 in good health. The CDR3 region is CASSATGVEKLFF. Written as DNA, the CDR3 is TGTGCCAGCAGCGCGACAGGGGTCGAAAAACTGTTTTTT.